Listed below are T cell receptor beta chains from one sample, sequenced in a study of monozygotic twins with inflammatory bowel disease. TCRdb reprocessed the 5' RACE reads, with one entry per CDR3 protein and no DNA. The specimen's table records about 300,000 distinct CDR3 sequences. Sequencing was carried out using blood. The receptors were gathered from a human donor with ulcerative colitis or Crohn's disease, or a healthy co-twin of an affected twin (not recorded which). Both conserved end residues are part of each CDR3.

CASSETGRYEQYF	TRBV6-2/TRBV6-3	TRBJ2-7
CASRLGHGEETQYF	TRBV3-1	TRBJ2-5
CASDRGGYEQYF	TRBV5-6	TRBJ2-7
CASNAVQTQYF	TRBV2	TRBJ2-5
CASSIMGSDNQPQHF	TRBV19	TRBJ1-5
CASTWDRGAYEQYF	TRBV6-1	TRBJ2-7
CASSQSSGNYNEQFF	TRBV28	TRBJ2-1
CSARGRGRDNSPLHF	TRBV20-1	TRBJ1-6
CASSQDRAGSPGEYF	TRBV4-3	TRBJ2-7
CATGMRGQTQETQYF	TRBV15	TRBJ2-5
CASSYRGNEQFF	TRBV6-2/TRBV6-3	TRBJ2-1
CASSLGQLTSEQYF	TRBV5-5	TRBJ2-7
CAAGWDRVAGYTF	TRBV30	TRBJ1-2
CASTSAGPSGRGEQYF	TRBV4-3	TRBJ2-7
CSASNGANSYEQYF	TRBV20-1	TRBJ2-7
CASSLGLAGGPSDEQFF	TRBV5-5	TRBJ2-1
CATSRARPGGWSYEQYF	TRBV15	TRBJ2-7
CASSDPGRPSTYEQYF	TRBV10-2	TRBJ2-7
CSAISGDLAVSEQFF	TRBV20-1	TRBJ2-1
CASSSGTGAYNEQFF	TRBV5-1	TRBJ2-1
CASSFRGQDEQFF	TRBV5-1	TRBJ2-1
CASSPGSNTGELFF	TRBV7-7	TRBJ2-2
CATSDGVNRNQPQHF	TRBV24-1	TRBJ1-5
CASSIIDLEQFF	TRBV7-9	TRBJ2-1
CSVFKNTGELFF	TRBV29-1	TRBJ2-2
CASREDGNYGYTF	TRBV6-5	TRBJ1-2
CASTPKSGSLVTGELFF	TRBV7-2	TRBJ2-2
CASSEPRGYNEQFF	TRBV2	TRBJ2-1
CASSQKTGPEKLFF	TRBV3-1	TRBJ1-4
CASSLDQPSDEQYF	TRBV5-1	TRBJ2-7
CASFRTGYFSTEAFF	TRBV18	TRBJ1-1
CASSPELAEETQYF	TRBV18	TRBJ2-5
CASSLAGGHNEQFF	TRBV12-3/TRBV12-4	TRBJ2-1
CASSPRRGTQPQHF	TRBV18	TRBJ1-5
CASSLATGDYEQYF	TRBV7-2	TRBJ2-7
CASSLGTDNTEAFF	TRBV7-9	TRBJ1-1
CSAKGPSWGGRDTQYF	TRBV20-1	TRBJ2-3
CATSEAWGGAFTDTQYF	TRBV15	TRBJ2-3
CASSPPRRYRGTNEKLFF	TRBV5-6	TRBJ1-4
CASSFLYSNTEAFF	TRBV28	TRBJ1-1
CASSLGQVNYGYTF	TRBV5-1	TRBJ1-2
CAIRDSTSQETQYF	TRBV10-3	TRBJ2-5
CASRSDQISYNEQFF	TRBV12-3/TRBV12-4	TRBJ2-1
CASSPTLAGGNEQFF	TRBV7-3	TRBJ2-1
CATSDLAGGPPAQYF	TRBV24-1	TRBJ2-3
CATSELGDLTDTQYF	TRBV24-1	TRBJ2-3
CASSLGGVPNEKLFF	TRBV12-3/TRBV12-4	TRBJ1-4
CANQLAGEWDTQYF	TRBV21-1	TRBJ2-3
CSAEDRGERNYGYTF	TRBV20-1	TRBJ1-2
CASRPTRDQPNEQFF	TRBV12-3/TRBV12-4	TRBJ2-1
CASSIYYNEQFF	TRBV19	TRBJ2-1
CASSYLAGTSTDTQYF	TRBV7-8	TRBJ2-3